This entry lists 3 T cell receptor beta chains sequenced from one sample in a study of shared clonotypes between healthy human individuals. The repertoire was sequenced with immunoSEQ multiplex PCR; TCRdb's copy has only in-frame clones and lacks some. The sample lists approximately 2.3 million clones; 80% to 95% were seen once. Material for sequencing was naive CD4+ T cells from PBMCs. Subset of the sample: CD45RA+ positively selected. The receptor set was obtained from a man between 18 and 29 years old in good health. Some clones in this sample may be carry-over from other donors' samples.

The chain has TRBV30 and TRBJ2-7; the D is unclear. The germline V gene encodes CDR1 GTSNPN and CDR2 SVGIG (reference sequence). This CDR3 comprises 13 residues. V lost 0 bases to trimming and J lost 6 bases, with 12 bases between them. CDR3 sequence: CAWSVGYWFEQYF. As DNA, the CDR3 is TGTGCCTGGAGTGTAGGTTATTGGTTCGAGCAGTACTTC.

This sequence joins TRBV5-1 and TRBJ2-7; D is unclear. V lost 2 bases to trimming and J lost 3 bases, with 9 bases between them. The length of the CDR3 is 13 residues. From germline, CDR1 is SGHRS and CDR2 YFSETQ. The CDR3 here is CASSLERLYEQYF. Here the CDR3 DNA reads TGCGCCAGCAGCTTAGAACGCCTCTACGAGCAGTACTTC.

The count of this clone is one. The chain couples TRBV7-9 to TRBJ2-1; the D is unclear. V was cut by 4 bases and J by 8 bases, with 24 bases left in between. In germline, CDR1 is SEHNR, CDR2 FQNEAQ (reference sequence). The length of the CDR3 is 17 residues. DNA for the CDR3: TGTGCCAGCAGCTCACCGCAATCGGGCGGTACGCGTGATGAGCAGTTCTTC. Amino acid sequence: CASSSPQSGGTRDEQFF.